A selection of T cell receptor beta chains follows, all from one sample in a study of T cell changes during pregnancy in multiple sclerosis. Using immunoSEQ multiplex PCR, the repertoire was profiled, and TCRdb retains in-frame clones only, with some absent. The sample holds 40,000 to 50,000 clones, around 90% seen once. Sample: CD8+ T cells from peripheral blood mononuclear cells, taken after pregnancy. The receptor source for this set is a female donor with multiple sclerosis, enrolled in a pregnancy study. Both conserved end residues are trimmed from each CDR3. Fields, in order: V gene, J gene, CDR3 length, clone size, CDR3 protein. Part of the rows lack a size; the others show once, few, many or a class for expanded clones.

TRBV27,TRBJ2-7,12,once,ASSFGTGTYEQY
TRBV19,TRBJ1-1,10,few,ASSTVNTEAF
TRBV5-8,TRBJ1-1,11,NA,ASSPEQGAEAF
TRBV19,TRBJ2-1,11,few,ASSGGDYNEQF
TRBV6-4,TRBJ2-2,13,few,ASSSGTGGPGELF
TRBV13,TRBJ1-1,14,once,ASSLGEGGGDTEAF
TRBV7-8,TRBJ1-1,9,NA,ASSSTPEAF
TRBV7-9,TRBJ1-1,10,once,ASSAGQIEAF
TRBV11-2,TRBJ1-2,12,NA,ASSLDHSDSGYT
TRBV29-1,TRBJ1-2,11,once,SAEDRGDYGYT
TRBV6-4,TRBJ1-4,11,once,ASSEDGDEKLF
TRBV5-6,TRBJ1-1,14,NA,ASSLGGSRLNTEAF
TRBV5-1,TRBJ2-7,12,NA,ASSLLVGAYEQY
TRBV4-1,TRBJ2-7,13,NA,ASSQASGLAYEQY
TRBV11-2,TRBJ2-5,12,NA,ASSFTAGVGTQY
TRBV19,TRBJ1-3,12,NA,ASSTSGAGNTIY
TRBV15,TRBJ2-3,13,NA,ATSRTPGVTDTQY
TRBV5-4,TRBJ2-1,13,NA,ASSPGTSGGFEQF